The T cell receptor (beta chain) under discussion was sequenced for a study of T cells in Graves' hyperthyroidism and ophthalmopathy. The CDR3 is 15 amino acids. The J segment lost 2 bases and the V segment lost 11 bases, leaving 11 bases of the junction unmatched. From germline, CDR1 is SEHNR and CDR2 FQNEAQ (reference sequence). From RNA transcripts, TCR beta CDR3 regions were amplified. TCR CDR3 underwent first-round RT-PCR with the HTBI primer set. One entry per CDR3 protein results from TCRdb running MiXCR on the multiplex PCR reads. The sample shows almost 600,000 distinct CDR3 sequences, about half of them seen only once. Study results and caveats: Most thyroid clonotypes expanded above 0.001 appeared in blood too. The model made its ophthalmopathy prediction, and onset followed a median 6.5 months later.

This clonotype was observed many times. Its matching antigen is unknown. The TCR was taken from a woman aged 18-29 years with Graves' hyperthyroidism. J is TRBJ1-1 and V is TRBV7-9; 10 positions agree with TRBD1. The specimen sequenced was peripheral blood or thyroid tissue (not recorded which). CDR3 sequence reads: CAHGAGTGANTEAFF. The CDR3 coding sequence is TGTGCCCACGGCGCCGGGACAGGGGCCAACACTGAAGCTTTCTTT.